What follows are 24 T cell receptor beta chains derived from one specimen sequenced in a study of CD8+ T cells in alopecia areata. As the sequencing template, cDNA was produced by extracting RNA and reverse transcribing it. Sequencing was performed with immunoSEQ multiplex PCR; in TCRdb, only in-frame clones are kept and a portion is missing. The sample has approximately 210,000 clones; approximately 70% are singletons. Treatment described: oral pan-JAK inhibitor, 5-10 mg twice daily. Source: CD4+ T cells sorted from blood, taken between weeks 43 and 45, from a patient treated with tofacitinib. Every receptor here comes from a human donor with alopecia areata.

The J gene is TRBJ1-6, the V gene TRBV6-6, with TRBD1 identical over 7 bases. The V segment lost 6 bases and the J segment 10 bases; nucleotides outside the gene matches: 12. There are 15 residues in the CDR3. From germline, CDR1 is MNHNY and CDR2 SVGAGI (reference sequence). The DNA for the CDR3 is TGTGCCAGCAGACTTGACAGGGAAGGGTGGTCACCCCTCCACTTT. This codes for CASRLDREGWSPLHF.

V is TRBV27 and J is TRBJ2-5; 7 positions agree with TRBD1. Unmatched junction bases numbered 5, after V lost 7 bases and J lost 6 bases. The CDR3 has 12 amino acids. The germline CDR1 and CDR2 sequences are MNHEY and SMNVEV (reference sequence). The CDR3 DNA sequence: TGTGCCAGCAACAACAGGGGACAGACCCAGTACTTC. Amino acid sequence: CASNNRGQTQYF.

As to this clone: Germline is not matched at one junction end, which may reflect a read error. The J gene is TRBJ2-1, the V gene TRBV5-1, with TRBD1 identical over 9 bases. CDR3 length: 15 residues. CDR1 is SGHRS, CDR2 YFSETQ, per germline. CDR3 in amino acids: CASSRGTGSYNEQFF. The CDR3 nucleotides read TGTGCCAGCAGCCGGGGGACAGGGTCCTACAATGAGCAGTTCTTC. Based on the CDR3 plus reference TRBV5-1 and TRBJ2-1, the full variable domain is KAGVTQTPRYLIKTRGQQVTLSCSPISGHRSVSWYQQTPGQGLQFLFEYFSETQRNKGNFPGRFSGRQFSNSRSEMNVSTLELGDSALYLCASSRGTGSYNEQFFGPGTRLTVL.

This rearrangement joins TRBV2 to TRBJ2-1; 16 bases are shared with TRBD2. The CDR3 totals 18 residues. The germline CDR1 and CDR2 sequences are SNHLY and FYNNEI. J was trimmed by 0 bases and V by 8 bases; bases with no gene match: 7. This CDR3 reads CASEGTSGGASSYNEQFF. The CDR3 DNA reads TGTGCCAGCGAAGGGACTAGCGGGGGGGCGAGCTCCTACAATGAGCAGTTCTTC. The variable domain in full, with the rest retrieved from reference TRBV2 and TRBJ2-1, is EPEVTQTPSHQVTQMGQEVILRCVPISNHLYFYWYRQILGQKVEFLVSFYNNEISEKSEIFDDQFSVERPDGSNFTLKIRSTKLEDSAMYFCASEGTSGGASSYNEQFFGPGTRLTVL.

This sequence joins TRBV30 and TRBJ2-7; TRBD2 is a possible D gene (7 bases). The V end was cut by 4 bases, the J end by 3 bases, with 19 bases between. This CDR3 spans 15 amino acids. CDR1 GTSNPN and CDR2 SVGIG come from the germline V gene (reference sequence). CDR3 coding DNA: TGTGCCTGGACCCATAGAGGGGGGGCCGGCTACGAGCAGTACTTC. It yields the protein CAWTHRGGAGYEQYF.

For the CDR3, the DNA is TGTGCCAGCAGCTTATTTTTTAGCGGGGCAAACACCGGGGAGCTGTTTTTT. Residues: CASSLFFSGANTGELFF. V is TRBV7-2 and J is TRBJ2-2; 8 bases match TRBD2. This CDR3 is built from 17 residues. Germline values: CDR1 SGHTA, CDR2 FQGNSA. J was trimmed by 2 bases and V by 2 bases; bases with no gene match: 7.

This clone was counted only a few times. The chain combines TRBV4-3 with TRBJ2-7; D is unclear. The CDR3 is 13 residues long. V dropped 0 bases and J dropped 3 bases, with 6 bases sitting between them. In germline, CDR1 is LGHNA, CDR2 YSLEER. The CDR3 DNA reads as TGCGCCAGCAGCCAAGAGGTCCTCTACGAGCAGTACTTC. Amino acids: CASSQEVLYEQYF.

The genes are TRBV5-6 and TRBJ2-7; possibly TRBD1 for D (5 bases). Germline V lookup: CDR1 SGHDT, CDR2 YYEEEE. The CDR3 covers 14 residues. V was pared by 0 bases and J by 2 bases, with 9 bases between. The CDR3 coding sequence is TGTGCCAGCAGCTTGGTGCAGGGTGCCTACGAGCAGTACTTC. It codes for CASSLVQGAYEQYF.

This clone was found many times. The genes are TRBV29-1 and TRBJ1-1; D is unclear. In germline, CDR1 is SQVTM, CDR2 ANQGSEA. CDR3 length: 12 residues. V gave up 3 bases and J gave up 0 bases, with 5 bases separating them. The CDR3: CSVETLNTEAFF. DNA of the CDR3: TGCAGCGTTGAGACCCTGAACACTGAAGCTTTCTTT. Full variable domain (outside the CDR3, taken from reference TRBV29-1 and TRBJ1-1): SAVISQKPSRDICQRGTSLTIQCQVDSQVTMMFWYRQQPGQSLTLIATANQGSEATYESGFVIDKFPISRPNLTFSTLTVSNMSPEDSSIYLCSVETLNTEAFFGQGTRLTVV.

V is TRBV29-1 and J is TRBJ2-2, with 8 bases identical to TRBD2. From germline, CDR1 is SQVTM and CDR2 ANQGSEA. The CDR3 contains 13 residues. The ends lost 6 bases at V and 5 bases at J; junction bases unmatched: 5. As DNA, the CDR3 is TGCAGCGTATCCAGCGGGGGAACCGGGGAGCTGTTTTTT. It codes for CSVSSGGTGELFF.

The DNA of the CDR3 is TGTGCCAGCAGCGTACACGGATCCGGCTCTGGGGCCAACGTCCTGACTTTC. Translated, it gives CASSVHGSGSGANVLTF. V usage is TRBV9 and J usage is TRBJ2-6; no definite D call. Germline CDR1 reads SGDLS; CDR2 reads YYNGEE. The CDR3 consists of 17 residues. V lost 1 base and J lost 0, with 11 bases in between.

The chain couples TRBV7-9 to TRBJ2-1; 9 bases map to TRBD2. Looked up from germline, CDR1 is SEHNR and CDR2 is FQNEAQ (reference sequence). V shed 6 bases, J shed 9 bases, and the junction held 6 bases outside the gene matches. This CDR3 is 13 amino acids long. The CDR3 DNA is TGTGCCAGCAGTCCTCTAGCGGGGTCTGAGCAGTTCTTC. It encodes CASSPLAGSEQFF. The full variable domain, with the rest looked up from reference TRBV7-9 and TRBJ2-1, is DTGVSQNPRHKITKRGQNVTFRCDPISEHNRLYWYRQTLGQGPEFLTYFQNEAQLEKSRLLSDRFSAERPKGSFSTLEIQRTEQGDSAMYLCASSPLAGSEQFFGPGTRLTVL.

This chain connects TRBV29-1 to TRBJ1-2; no clear D. Trimming pared 3 bases from V and 5 bases from J, leaving 13 bases between. The CDR3 length is 13 residues. Germline CDR1 is SQVTM and CDR2 is ANQGSEA. In nucleotides, the CDR3 is TGCAGCGTTGATAAGGGAGGAGGGTATGGCTACACCTTC. This sequence encodes CSVDKGGGYGYTF.

This clone was detected once. The rearrangement uses TRBV30 and TRBJ1-1; D not resolved. Trimming removed 2 bases from V and 1 base from J, with 8 bases in between. The germline V gene encodes CDR1 GTSNPN and CDR2 SVGIG (reference sequence). This CDR3 is built from 13 residues. The DNA of the CDR3 is TGTGCCTGGAGTAAGGCAAGGAACACTGAAGCTTTCTTT. As protein: CAWSKARNTEAFF.

This clone was found many times. The V and J genes are TRBV29-1 and TRBJ1-2; the D is unclear. Germline loops: CDR1 SQVTM, CDR2 ANQGSEA. The CDR3 loop spans 11 amino acids. Trimming cost V 8 bases and J 2 bases, with 9 bases left between them. DNA of the CDR3: TGCAGCACAGCACACAACTATGGCTACACCTTC. Protein product: CSTAHNYGYTF.

The gene calls are TRBV30 and TRBJ2-2, with D unclear. Germline V gene data show CDR1 as GTSNPN and CDR2 as SVGIG (reference sequence). Trimming left V 0 bases short and J 4 bases short, with 12 bases between. This CDR3 is 15 amino acids long. The CDR3 loop is CAWSVLRVPTGELFF. DNA of the CDR3: TGTGCCTGGAGTGTACTTAGGGTACCCACCGGGGAGCTGTTTTTT.

The V and J genes are TRBV20-1 and TRBJ2-1; D gene unclear. This CDR3 has 11 amino acids. Germline CDR1 is DFQATT and CDR2 is SNEGSKA (reference sequence). V was pared by 4 bases and J by 15 bases, with 16 bases between. CDR3 loop: CSANEAQWGFF. The CDR3 nucleotides are TGCAGTGCTAATGAGGCCCAATGGGGGTTCTTC.

This chain joins TRBV29-1 and TRBJ1-5; D call uncertain. The V and J ends lost 4 bases and 0 bases respectively, with 4 bases between them. This CDR3 spans 12 amino acids. From germline, CDR1 is SQVTM and CDR2 ANQGSEA. CDR3 sequence reads: CSVANSNQPQHF. In nucleotides, the CDR3 is TGCAGCGTTGCCAATAGCAATCAGCCCCAGCATTTT.

This clone was picked up a small number of times. The chain joins TRBV29-1 to TRBJ2-5, with D unclear. Looked up from germline, CDR1 is SQVTM and CDR2 is ANQGSEA. Trimming took 4 bases from V and 2 from J, leaving 14 bases between them. This CDR3 has 14 residues. The CDR3: CSVGQIVGQETQYF. The CDR3 DNA is TGCAGCGTTGGCCAAATAGTGGGGCAAGAGACCCAGTACTTC.

This chain uses TRBV30 with TRBJ1-2; the D gene is possibly TRBD1 (6 bases). This CDR3 spans 13 amino acids. V was pared by 5 bases and J by 2 bases, with 12 bases between. Germline V lookup: CDR1 GTSNPN, CDR2 SVGIG (reference sequence). The DNA for the CDR3 is TGTGCCTGGGACCGAGGGGGGAACTATGGCTACACCTTC. Protein sequence: CAWDRGGNYGYTF.

The chain has TRBV29-1 and TRBJ2-5; D is ambiguous. The DNA matches TRBJ2-7 better at its end, which makes the J call doubtful. Germline loops: CDR1 SQVTM, CDR2 ANQGSEA. This CDR3 is built from 12 residues. Here the CDR3 reads CSVANMMGEQYF. For the CDR3, the DNA is TGCAGCGTTGCAAACATGATGGGCGAGCAGTACTTC.

The rearrangement uses TRBV9 and TRBJ1-2; maybe TRBD1 (5 bases). The CDR3 loop spans 16 amino acids. V lost 4 bases and J lost 2, with 18 bases in between. Germline-derived CDR1 and CDR2 are SGDLS and YYNGEE. The CDR3 sequence: CASSLTISDSNYGYTF. The CDR3, as DNA: TGTGCCAGCAGCCTAACAATCTCCGACAGCAACTATGGCTACACCTTC.

In this sample, this clone turned up a few times. The chain combines TRBV29-1 with TRBJ1-1; 7 bases agree with TRBD1. This CDR3 has 12 residues. V trimming: 3 bases; J trimming: 10 bases; junction bases outside the gene matches: 8. The germline V gene encodes CDR1 SQVTM and CDR2 ANQGSEA. The CDR3 here is CSVDGGGAGAFF. Written as DNA, the CDR3 is TGCAGCGTTGATGGAGGGGGCGCCGGAGCTTTCTTT.

This clone was seen only a few times. This chain uses TRBV4-3 with TRBJ2-7; TRBD1 is a possible D gene (5 bases). V was pared by 6 bases and J by 5 bases, with 14 bases between. Per the germline V gene, CDR1 is LGHNA and CDR2 is YSLEER. CDR3 length equals 13 residues. The CDR3 DNA reads TGCGCCAGCAGTGTTAGCAGGGCCGACGAGCAGTACTTC. This gives the protein CASSVSRADEQYF.